This TCR beta chain was recovered during a study of response to subunit inactivated influenza vaccine. On this clonotype: Since a much larger clone is just one base distant, this may be a read error.

TCRdb passed the RT-PCR reads through MiXCR, listing each CDR3 protein once. The table lists approximately 530,000 distinct CDR3 sequences, approximately 12% of them singletons. CDR1 is MGHRA, CDR2 YSYEKL, per germline. The CDR3 spans 16 residues. V usage is TRBV4-1 and J usage is TRBJ2-7, with 7 bases identical to TRBD1. This TCR came from a man in his fifties who received an inactivated influenza vaccine. The sample in question was PBMCs from blood, obtained around seven weeks after vaccination. Written as DNA, the CDR3 is TGCACCAGCAGCCAAGGTTTCGCAGGGGGTCTAAGAGAGCAGTACTTC. It specifies CTSSQGFAGGLREQYF.